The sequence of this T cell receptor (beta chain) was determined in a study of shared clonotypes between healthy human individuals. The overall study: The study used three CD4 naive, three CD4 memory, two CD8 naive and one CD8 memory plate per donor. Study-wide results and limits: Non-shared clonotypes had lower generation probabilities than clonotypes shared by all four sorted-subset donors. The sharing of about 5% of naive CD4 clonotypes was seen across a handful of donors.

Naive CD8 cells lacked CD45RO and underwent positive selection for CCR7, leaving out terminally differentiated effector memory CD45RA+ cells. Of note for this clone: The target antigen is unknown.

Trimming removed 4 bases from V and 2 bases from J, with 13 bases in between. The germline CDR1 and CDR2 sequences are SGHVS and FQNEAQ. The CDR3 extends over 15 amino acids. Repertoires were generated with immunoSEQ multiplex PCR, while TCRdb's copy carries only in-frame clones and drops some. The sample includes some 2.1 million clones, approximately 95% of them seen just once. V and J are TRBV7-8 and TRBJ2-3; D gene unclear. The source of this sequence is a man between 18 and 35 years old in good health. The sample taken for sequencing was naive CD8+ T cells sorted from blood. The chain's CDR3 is CASSSYSGHTDTQYF. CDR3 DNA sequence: TGTGCCAGCAGCTCATACTCCGGCCACACAGATACGCAGTATTTT.